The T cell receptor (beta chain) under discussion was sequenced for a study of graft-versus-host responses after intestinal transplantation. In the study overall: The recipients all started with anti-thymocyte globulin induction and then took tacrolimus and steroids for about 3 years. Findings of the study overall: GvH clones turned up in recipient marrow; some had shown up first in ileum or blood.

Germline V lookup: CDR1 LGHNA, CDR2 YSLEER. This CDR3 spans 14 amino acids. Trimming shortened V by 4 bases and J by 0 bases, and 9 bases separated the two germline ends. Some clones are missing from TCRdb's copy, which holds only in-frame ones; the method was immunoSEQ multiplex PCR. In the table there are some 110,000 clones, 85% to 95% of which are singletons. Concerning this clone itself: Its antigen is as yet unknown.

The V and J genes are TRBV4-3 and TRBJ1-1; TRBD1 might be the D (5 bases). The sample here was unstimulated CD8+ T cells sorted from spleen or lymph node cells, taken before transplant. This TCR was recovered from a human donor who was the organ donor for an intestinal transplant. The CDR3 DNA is TGCGCCAGCAGCCTAGACAGACTGAACACTGAAGCTTTCTTT. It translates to CASSLDRLNTEAFF.